This note documents a single T cell receptor beta chain sequence. What it binds is unknown. With 60 Vbeta and 13 Jbeta primers, the PCR was carried out. Method: immunoSEQ multiplex PCR; TCRdb's copy keeps in-frame clones and lacks some. This sample has roughly 280,000 clones; 65% to 85% occur once, and the top ten carry roughly 2.4%. The data were obtained in a study of cytomegalovirus exposure and HLA in healthy donors. About the study: Earlier, 180 million or so T cells were analyzed, and over 95 million unique TCR beta sequences were found among them. Points from the study as a whole: In a later analysis, a genetic analysis reported fewer productive-TCR N-insertions in an Asian-associated ancestry cluster than the cohort average.

The V gene lost 2 bases and the J gene lost 0 bases, with 10 bases spanning the gap. From germline, CDR1 is SGHRS and CDR2 YFSETQ. There are 15 residues in the CDR3. This chain links TRBV5-1 with TRBJ2-3, with D possibly matching TRBD1 (5 bases). The sequenced sample was PBMCs. The clonotype originates from a female donor in good health and CMV-seronegative. The CDR3 nucleotides are TGCGCCAGCAGCTTTGGCAGGGCTAGCACAGATACGCAGTATTTT. Translating it yields CASSFGRASTDTQYF.